This TCR beta chain was recovered during a study of blood T cell repertoires in COVID-19. Across the study: Italy, Spain and the United States were the sources of the convalescent and acute COVID-19 samples. T cells, B-cell-depleted T cells, or PBMCs supplied cDNA or gDNA.

Original data processing: Nucleated cell number was recorded as an estimate derived from reference gene primer amplification. Libraries were prepared by immunoSEQ multiplex PCR; TCRdb keeps only in-frame clonotypes and omits some of them. The D gene and trimming were derived from the DNA, and the V and J assignments and clone size from that table. Here the sample spans roughly 25,000 clones, roughly 91% being singletons. Sequenced input: peripheral blood. The receptor comes from a man aged 50 to 60 with active COVID-19.

The CDR3 DNA sequence: TGTGCCAGCAGTTCCCCCCAACCAGGAGGCCACGAGCAGTACTTC. This gives the protein CASSSPQPGGHEQYF. The chain links TRBV28 to TRBJ2-7, with D perhaps TRBD2 (5 bases). The CDR3 contains 15 residues. The germline V gene encodes CDR1 MDHEN and CDR2 SYDVKM. V was pared by 4 bases and J by 5 bases, with 18 bases between.